These 16 T cell receptor beta chains came from one sample sequenced in a study of T cell responses to AZD1222 COVID-19 vaccine. Clones were read by immunoSEQ multiplex PCR, and TCRdb kept only the in-frame ones, dropping some. The sample has roughly 46,000 clones, around 88% seen once. Sequenced here: peripheral blood, sampled 28 days after the second AZD1222 dose. The source is an adult who received the AZD1222 COVID-19 vaccine.

The genes are TRBV7-2 and TRBJ1-5; no definite D call. CDR1 is SGHTA and CDR2 is FQGNSA in the germline V gene. The V end was cut by 2 bases, the J end by 5 bases, with 13 bases between. The CDR3 contains 15 residues. The CDR3 DNA reads as TGTGCCAGCAGCTTAAGCTACGGGGAGGATCAGCCCCAGCATTTT. It encodes CASSLSYGEDQPQHF.

This chain connects TRBV7-3 to TRBJ1-2; 9 positions agree with TRBD1. V was pared by 1 base and J by 3 bases, with 3 bases of the junction left unmatched. The CDR3 spans 15 residues. From germline, CDR1 is SGHTA and CDR2 FQGTGA. The DNA of the CDR3 is TGTGCCAGCAGCTTAAGTACAGGGGGCTACTATGGCTACACCTTC. As protein: CASSLSTGGYYGYTF.

The CDR3 DNA follows: TGTGCCAGCACCCGGAGGAACACTGAAGCTTTCTTT. Translated, it gives CASTRRNTEAFF. J is TRBJ1-1 and V is TRBV12-3 or TRBV12-4; D remains ambiguous. Trimming cost V 7 bases and J 1 base, with 7 bases left between them. This CDR3 region has 12 residues.

The chain links TRBV6-5 to TRBJ2-3; D gene uncertain. The CDR3 loop spans 12 amino acids. Germline V gene data show CDR1 as MNHEY and CDR2 as SVGAGI. Trimming left V 6 bases short and J 8 bases short, with 12 bases between. CDR3 sequence (DNA): TGTGCCAGCAGGGCCCCCGGAGCTACGCAGTATTTT. It codes for CASRAPGATQYF.

The chain combines TRBV6-5 with TRBJ1-2; D call uncertain. The V end was cut by 4 bases, the J end by 8 bases, with 17 bases between. Germline assignment: CDR1 MNHEY and CDR2 SVGAGI. This CDR3 region has 14 residues. In nucleotides, the CDR3 is TGTGCCAGCAGTTCCTCTGACCGCCCCTGGGGCTACACCTTC. Protein product: CASSSSDRPWGYTF.

This sequence joins TRBV5-6 and TRBJ2-7, with TRBD1 matching 8 bases. CDR1 is SGHDT, CDR2 YYEEEE, per germline. This CDR3 region has 13 residues. The trim removed 2 bases at V and 6 bases at J, leaving 4 bases unmatched. CDR3 protein: CASSLGQGPEQYF. CDR3 in DNA: TGTGCCAGCAGCTTAGGACAGGGCCCCGAGCAGTACTTC. The full variable domain, rest sourced from reference TRBV5-6 and TRBJ2-7, is DAGVTQSPTHLIKTRGQQVTLRCSPKSGHDTVSWYQQALGQGPQFIFQYYEEEERQRGNFPDRFSGHQFPNYSSELNVNALLLGDSALYLCASSLGQGPEQYFGPGTRLTVT.

V gene TRBV3-1 (or the pseudogene TRBV3-2) combines with J gene TRBJ2-5; 11 bases are a match to TRBD2. CDR3 length equals 19 residues. The V gene end was trimmed by 1 base and the J gene end by 4 bases; junction bases not matched to a gene: 14. Germline lookup yields CDR1 LGHDT and CDR2 YNNKEL (reference sequence). The CDR3 sequence: CASSQGLLFSGRARETQYF. For the CDR3, the DNA is TGTGCCAGCAGCCAAGGCCTTCTCTTTAGCGGGAGGGCCCGAGAGACCCAGTACTTC.

J is TRBJ1-5 and V is TRBV19; 9 bases are shared with TRBD1. The germline V gene has CDR1 LNHDA and CDR2 SQIVND (reference sequence). The CDR3 runs 17 residues. V trimming: 5 bases; J trimming: 0 bases; junction bases outside the gene matches: 8. The CDR3 loop is CASSLGTGTNSNQPQHF. Here the CDR3 DNA reads TGTGCCAGTAGTCTGGGGACAGGGACTAATAGCAATCAGCCCCAGCATTTT.

This chain connects TRBV18 to TRBJ1-3, with D uncertain. This CDR3 spans 13 amino acids. Germline assignment: CDR1 KGHSH and CDR2 LQKENI. V lost 3 bases and J lost 4, with 7 bases in between. Here the CDR3 reads CASSPSKGNTIYF. As DNA, the CDR3 is TGTGCCAGCTCACCTTCCAAAGGAAACACCATATATTTT.

The chain has TRBV6-5 and TRBJ2-3; D is undetermined. V lost 4 bases and J 4 bases, leaving 12 bases between the germline ends. This CDR3 spans 14 amino acids. From germline, CDR1 is MNHEY and CDR2 SVGAGI. The CDR3 region has the DNA TGTGCCAGCAGTTCCCCCCTTGGAGCAGATACGCAGTATTTT. Residues: CASSSPLGADTQYF.

The genes are TRBV4-2 and TRBJ2-2; TRBD2 aligns across 8 bases. The CDR3 is 16 amino acids. The trim removed 0 bases at V and 5 bases at J, leaving 5 bases unmatched. Looked up from germline, CDR1 is LGHNA and CDR2 is YNFKEQ. In DNA, the CDR3 is TGTGCCAGCAGCCAAGAAGCGGGGGCGGAGACCGGGGAGCTGTTTTTT. It specifies CASSQEAGAETGELFF.

This clone was recorded a few times. This chain joins TRBV19 and TRBJ2-7; TRBD2 matches at 15 bases. The CDR3 length is 18 residues. Germline trimming cut 6 bases from V and 4 bases from J; bases unmatched to any gene: 13. CDR1 and CDR2 from the germline V gene are LNHDA and SQIVND (reference sequence). The CDR3 DNA is TGTGCCAGTAGCACGAAACCAATCGGGACTAGCGGGAGGTACGAGCAGTACTTC. This sequence encodes CASSTKPIGTSGRYEQYF.

The V call is TRBV5-1, the J call TRBJ2-3, with D perhaps matching TRBD1 (5 bases). Germline loops: CDR1 SGHRS, CDR2 YFSETQ. The CDR3 extends over 13 amino acids. Trimming cost V 3 bases and J 7 bases, with 12 bases left between them. CDR3 nucleotide sequence: TGCGCCAGCAGCTCGCTGGGGCTGTATACGCAGTATTTT. It is translated as CASSSLGLYTQYF.

The chain links TRBV6-5 to TRBJ1-1, with a possible D match to TRBD1 (5 bases). V lost 0 bases and J lost 1, with 6 bases in between. Germline-derived CDR1 and CDR2 are MNHEY and SVGAGI. The length of the CDR3 is 14 residues. In nucleotides, the CDR3 is TGTGCCAGCAGTTACTCGAGGGGGAACACTGAAGCTTTCTTT. Protein: CASSYSRGNTEAFF.

V is TRBV6-5 and J is TRBJ1-4, with unresolved D. Trimming removed 6 bases from V and 8 bases from J, with 13 bases in between. The CDR3 extends over 13 amino acids. The germline CDR1 and CDR2 sequences are MNHEY and SVGAGI. The CDR3 nucleotides are TGTGCCAGCAGGGCACCCTGGGGAGAAAAACTGTTTTTT. Its protein product is CASRAPWGEKLFF.

The chain has TRBV7-8 and TRBJ2-1; D may be TRBD1 (7 bases). The CDR3 spans 12 residues. CDR1 is SGHVS, CDR2 FQNEAQ, per germline. Trimming stripped 7 bases from V and 8 bases from J, with 12 bases between. In nucleotides, the CDR3 is TGTGCCAGCACTACCAGGGGGGATGAGCAGTTCTTC. This sequence encodes CASTTRGDEQFF.